Presented here are 13 T cell receptor beta chains from one specimen sequenced in a study of blood T cell repertoires in COVID-19 (dated by TCRdb to 2020 to 2021). Receptors were amplified or captured by the immunoSEQ multiplex PCR assay. Not all clones reach the TCRdb copy of this immuneACCESS table, which keeps in-frame sequences only. Checked studies attribute under half of the gap to unresolved V genes and leave the rest unexplained. The sample includes about 380,000 clones, with about 90% observed a single time. The ten largest clones take up about 3% of the sample. The sequencing input was PBMCs or T cells enriched from blood (not recorded which). The source of these receptors is a woman aged 25 to 45 who had recovered from COVID-19.

This sequence joins TRBV28 and TRBJ2-7; TRBD2 agrees at 9 bases. The CDR3 runs 20 residues. V lost 6 bases and J lost 2; bases outside the gene matches: 23. Per germline, CDR1 MDHEN and CDR2 SYDVKM. The CDR3 DNA reads as TGTGCCAGCAGCATCACCGGGACACTGAGACTGCTAGCGGGACCCTACGAGCAGTACTTC. This encodes CASSITGTLRLLAGPYEQYF.

CDR3 residues: CASSEALRGDQPQHF. In nucleotides, the CDR3 is TGTGCCAGCAGTGAAGCGCTCAGGGGGGATCAGCCCCAGCATTTT. This chain joins TRBV6-1 and TRBJ1-5, with TRBD1 matching 7 bases. The germline V gene has CDR1 MNHNS and CDR2 SASEGT. The V and J ends lost 0 bases and 5 bases, in that order; junction bases with no gene match: 4. The CDR3 totals 15 residues.

The chain carries TRBV5-1 and TRBJ2-7; 11 positions agree with TRBD1. Trimming removed 0 bases from V and 2 bases from J; junction bases left unmatched: 4. Germline V CDR1 and CDR2: SGHRS, YFSETQ. The CDR3 loop spans 16 amino acids. CDR3 loop: CASSLDGDRGTYEQYF. In DNA form, the CDR3 reads TGCGCCAGCAGCTTGGATGGGGACAGGGGGACCTACGAGCAGTACTTC. The entire variable domain, with the rest obtained from reference TRBV5-1 and TRBJ2-7, is as follows: KAGVTQTPRYLIKTRGQQVTLSCSPISGHRSVSWYQQTPGQGLQFLFEYFSETQRNKGNFPGRFSGRQFSNSRSEMNVSTLELGDSALYLCASSLDGDRGTYEQYFGPGTRLTVT.

The chain employs TRBV9 and TRBJ1-1, with 7 bases that match TRBD1. The germline V gene has CDR1 SGDLS and CDR2 YYNGEE. With 0 bases clipped from V and 3 bases from J, the junction kept 2 bases outside the gene matches. CDR3 size: 14 residues. This CDR3 reads CASSVGQGDTEAFF. DNA of the CDR3: TGTGCCAGCAGCGTAGGGCAGGGGGACACTGAAGCTTTCTTT.

The CDR3 region is CASSRLAGRVDIQYF. The CDR3 coding sequence is TGTGCCAGTAGTAGACTAGCGGGAAGAGTAGACATTCAGTACTTC. The chain links TRBV19 to TRBJ2-4, with 11 positions matching TRBD2. Germline CDR1 and CDR2: LNHDA and SQIVND (reference sequence). The CDR3 spans 15 residues. Trimming took 4 bases from V and 8 from J; bases not matched to a gene: 7.

The J gene is TRBJ2-1, the V gene TRBV19; D not resolved. Germline V gene sequence: CDR1 LNHDA, CDR2 SQIVND (reference sequence). Trimming took 4 bases from V and 4 from J, leaving 8 bases between them. This CDR3 is 13 amino acids long. As DNA, the CDR3 is TGTGCCAGTAGTACCGCCAGTTACAATGAGCAGTTCTTC. It encodes CASSTASYNEQFF.

The rearrangement uses TRBV7-9 and TRBJ1-2; TRBD1 matches at 9 bases. CDR1 is SEHNR and CDR2 is FQNEAQ in the germline V gene (reference sequence). The V segment lost 5 bases and the J segment 5 bases; nucleotides outside the gene matches: 9. This CDR3 contains 15 residues. CDR3 in amino acids: CASSRGTGFEYGYTF. The CDR3 DNA reads as TGTGCCAGCAGCCGCGGGACAGGGTTCGAGTATGGCTACACCTTC.

V and J are TRBV4-1 and TRBJ2-7; 7 bases fit TRBD2. The CDR3 totals 15 residues. The V segment lost 1 base and the J segment 6 bases; nucleotides outside the gene matches: 9. Germline V gene sequence: CDR1 MGHRA, CDR2 YSYEKL. The CDR3 DNA follows: TGCGCCAGCAGCCAAGTCGGGGCCCCGGGAGGCGAGCAGTACTTC. Amino acid sequence: CASSQVGAPGGEQYF.

This clone was detected a few times. The chain links TRBV5-4 to TRBJ1-6, with D unresolved. Trimming removed 0 bases at V and 11 bases at J, with 15 bases between. The V gene's germline CDR1 is SGHNT and CDR2 YYREEE (reference sequence). The CDR3 contains 15 residues. The CDR3 sequence is CASSLADGSVTPLHF. CDR3 DNA sequence: TGTGCCAGCAGCTTGGCGGACGGGAGCGTTACACCCCTCCACTTT. Filled out from reference TRBV5-4 and TRBJ1-6, the complete variable domain reads ETGVTQSPTHLIKTRGQQVTLRCSSQSGHNTVSWYQQALGQGPQFIFQYYREEENGRGNFPPRFSGLQFPNYSSELNVNALELDDSALYLCASSLADGSVTPLHFGNGTRLTVT.

The V call is TRBV11-2, the J call TRBJ2-1; 8 nucleotides match TRBD1. J lost 5 bases, V lost 5 bases, and 2 bases had no gene match. Germline loops: CDR1 SGHAT, CDR2 FQNNGV. CDR3 length: 13 residues. The CDR3 spells CASSMDRDNEQFF. CDR3 sequence (DNA): TGTGCCAGCAGCATGGACAGGGACAATGAGCAGTTCTTC. Full variable domain (missing parts from reference TRBV11-2 and TRBJ2-1): EAGVAQSPRYKIIEKRQSVAFWCNPISGHATLYWYQQILGQGPKLLIQFQNNGVVDDSQLPKDRFSAERLKGVDSTLKIQPAKLEDSAVYLCASSMDRDNEQFFGPGTRLTVL.

The J gene is TRBJ2-7, the V gene TRBV18; the D gene is possibly TRBD2 (6 bases). CDR1 and CDR2 (germline): KGHSH, LQKENI. V shed 3 bases and J shed 0 bases, with 18 bases lying between them. This CDR3 has 17 residues. DNA of the CDR3: TGTGCCAGCTCACCCTCCCTACGGGACGGGAGCTCCTACGAGCAGTACTTC. Its protein is CASSPSLRDGSSYEQYF.

This sequence joins TRBV27 and TRBJ1-2, with 11 nucleotides matching TRBD1. The ends lost 6 bases at V and 8 bases at J; junction bases unmatched: 14. Per germline, CDR1 MNHEY and CDR2 SMNVEV (reference sequence). The CDR3 extends over 16 amino acids. CDR3 in amino acids: CASSSVIGTGGSGYTF. CDR3 nucleotide sequence: TGTGCCAGCAGCAGTGTAATCGGGACAGGGGGGTCGGGCTACACCTTC.

This clone occurred once. The chain joins TRBV28 to TRBJ2-1, with D possibly being TRBD2 (5 bases). V lost 2 bases, J lost 10 bases, and 15 bases lay in between. The CDR3 sequence is 14 residues long. The germline gives CDR1 MDHEN, CDR2 SYDVKM. CDR3: CASSLLYGMGEQFF. The DNA of the CDR3 is TGTGCCAGCAGTTTACTGTACGGGATGGGCGAGCAGTTCTTC.